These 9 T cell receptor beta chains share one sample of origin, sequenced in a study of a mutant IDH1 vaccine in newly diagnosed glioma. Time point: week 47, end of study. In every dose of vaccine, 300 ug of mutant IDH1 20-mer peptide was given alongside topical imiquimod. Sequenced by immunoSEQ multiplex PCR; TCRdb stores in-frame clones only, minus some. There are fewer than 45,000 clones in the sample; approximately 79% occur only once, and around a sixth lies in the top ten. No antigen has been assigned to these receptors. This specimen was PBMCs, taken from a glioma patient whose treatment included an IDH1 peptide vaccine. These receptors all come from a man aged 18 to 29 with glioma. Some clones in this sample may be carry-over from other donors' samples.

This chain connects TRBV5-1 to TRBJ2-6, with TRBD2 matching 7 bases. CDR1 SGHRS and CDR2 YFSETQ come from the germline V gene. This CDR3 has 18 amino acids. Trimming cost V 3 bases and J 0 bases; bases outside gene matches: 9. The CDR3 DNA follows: TGCGCCAGCAGCTCGGGGGGACTACCATTCTCTGGGGCCAACGTCCTGACTTTC. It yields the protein CASSSGGLPFSGANVLTF.

The CDR3 nucleotides read TGTGCCAGCAGTTACTACCCGGGTGCCTACGAGCAGTACTTC. This gives the protein CASSYYPGAYEQYF. The rearrangement links TRBV6-5 to TRBJ2-7; D not resolved. Per the germline V gene, CDR1 is MNHEY and CDR2 is SVGAGI. Trimming took off 1 base at V and 2 bases at J, with 9 bases between the two ends. The CDR3 is 14 residues long.

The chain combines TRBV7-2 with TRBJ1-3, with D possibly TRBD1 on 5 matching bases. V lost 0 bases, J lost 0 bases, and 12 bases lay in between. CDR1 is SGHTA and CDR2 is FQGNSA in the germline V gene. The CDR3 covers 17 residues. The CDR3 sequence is CASSLAGTAASGNTIYF. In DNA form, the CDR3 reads TGTGCCAGCAGCTTAGCTGGGACCGCGGCCTCTGGAAACACCATATATTTT. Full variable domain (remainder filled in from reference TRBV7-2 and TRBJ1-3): GAGVSQSPSNKVTEKGKDVELRCDPISGHTALYWYRQSLGQGLEFLIYFQGNSAPDKSGLPSDRFSAERTGGSVSTLTIQRTQQEDSAVYLCASSLAGTAASGNTIYFGEGSWLTVV.

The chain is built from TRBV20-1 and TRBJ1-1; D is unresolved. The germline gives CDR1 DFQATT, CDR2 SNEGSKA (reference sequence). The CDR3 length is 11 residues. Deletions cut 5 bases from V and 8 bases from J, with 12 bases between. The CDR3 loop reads CSAGRSDEAFF. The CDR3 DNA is TGCAGTGCTGGGCGTTCTGACGAAGCTTTCTTT.

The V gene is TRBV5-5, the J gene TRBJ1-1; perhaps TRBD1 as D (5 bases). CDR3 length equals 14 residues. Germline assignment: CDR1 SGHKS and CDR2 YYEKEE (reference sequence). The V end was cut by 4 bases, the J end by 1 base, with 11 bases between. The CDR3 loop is CASSIRTTNTEAFF. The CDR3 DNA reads TGTGCCAGCAGCATCAGGACAACGAACACTGAAGCTTTCTTT.

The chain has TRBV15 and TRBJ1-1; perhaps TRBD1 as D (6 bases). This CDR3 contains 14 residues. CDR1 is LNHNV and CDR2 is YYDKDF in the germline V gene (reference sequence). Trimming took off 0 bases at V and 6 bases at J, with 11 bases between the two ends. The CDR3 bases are TGTGCCACCAGCAGAGACGCAGGGGTATCTGAAGCTTTCTTT. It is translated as CATSRDAGVSEAFF.

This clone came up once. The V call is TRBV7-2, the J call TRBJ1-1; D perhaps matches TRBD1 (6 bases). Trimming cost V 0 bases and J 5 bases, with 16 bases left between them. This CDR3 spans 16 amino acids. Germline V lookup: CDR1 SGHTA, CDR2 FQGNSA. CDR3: CASSLASVWGRTEAFF. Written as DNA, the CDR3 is TGTGCCAGCAGCTTAGCTTCTGTGTGGGGGCGGACTGAAGCTTTCTTT. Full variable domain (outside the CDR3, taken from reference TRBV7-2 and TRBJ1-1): GAGVSQSPSNKVTEKGKDVELRCDPISGHTALYWYRQSLGQGLEFLIYFQGNSAPDKSGLPSDRFSAERTGGSVSTLTIQRTQQEDSAVYLCASSLASVWGRTEAFFGQGTRLTVV.

CDR3 in amino acids: CASRKQAQGDNGYTF. In nucleotides, the CDR3 is TGCGCCAGCAGAAAACAGGCCCAGGGCGATAATGGCTACACCTTC. V gene TRBV5-1 combines with J gene TRBJ1-2; TRBD1 is a possible D gene (5 bases). Trimming removed 5 bases at V and 6 bases at J, with 20 bases between. CDR1 and CDR2 (germline): SGHRS, YFSETQ. CDR3 length: 15 residues.

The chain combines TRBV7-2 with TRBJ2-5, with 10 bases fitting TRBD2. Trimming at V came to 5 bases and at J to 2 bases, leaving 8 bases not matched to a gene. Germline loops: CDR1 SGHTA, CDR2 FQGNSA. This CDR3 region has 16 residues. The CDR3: CASSPRVAGGQETQYF. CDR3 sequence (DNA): TGTGCCAGCAGCCCTCGGGTAGCGGGAGGTCAAGAGACCCAGTACTTC.